Listed below are T cell receptor beta chains from one sample, sequenced in a study of blood T cells in healthy people across ages. TCRdb reanalysed the 5' RACE reads using MiXCR and keeps one entry per CDR3 protein. The sample yields 800,000 to 950,000 distinct CDR3 sequences, 25% to 35% seen once. This sample also belongs to another study, concerning T cells of mothers and their children.

What was sequenced was blood. All receptors come from a woman aged 40 to 55 in good health. The CDR3 runs from the conserved cysteine through the conserved F or W. Fields, in order: J gene, V gene, CDR3 protein.

j_gene: TRBJ2-4
v_gene: TRBV12-3/TRBV12-4
CDR3aa: CASSLVGGVAGNNEQYF

j_gene: NA
v_gene: TRBV5-5
CDR3aa: CASSLGPSQETQYF

j_gene: TRBJ1-2
v_gene: TRBV7-2
CDR3aa: CASSMGQGISGYTF

j_gene: TRBJ2-5
v_gene: TRBV20-1
CDR3aa: CSARGAGETQYF

j_gene: TRBJ1-3
v_gene: TRBV12-3/TRBV12-4
CDR3aa: CASTARAGNTIYF

j_gene: TRBJ1-2
v_gene: TRBV9
CDR3aa: CASSPIQGSNYGYTF

j_gene: TRBJ2-2
v_gene: TRBV29-1
CDR3aa: CSVDQGGAGVGELFF

j_gene: TRBJ2-7
v_gene: TRBV5-1
CDR3aa: CASSLGGGPGYEQYF

j_gene: TRBJ1-1
v_gene: TRBV5-1
CDR3aa: CASNLVGLYNTEAFF

j_gene: TRBJ2-3
v_gene: TRBV6-5
CDR3aa: CASSYSTPLTRDTQYF

j_gene: TRBJ2-3
v_gene: TRBV4-3
CDR3aa: CASSQDLGPSDTQYF

j_gene: TRBJ2-3
v_gene: TRBV6-1
CDR3aa: CATGTGGTDTQYF

j_gene: TRBJ1-1
v_gene: TRBV28
CDR3aa: CATLTGANTEAFF

j_gene: TRBJ1-5
v_gene: TRBV28
CDR3aa: CASSPSTGFVQPQHF

j_gene: TRBJ2-5
v_gene: TRBV6-1
CDR3aa: CASRRTGSGETQYF